Listed below are T cell receptor beta chains from one sample, sequenced in a study of blood T cell repertoires in COVID-19. Here immunoSEQ multiplex PCR was the method, and the copy in TCRdb shows in-frame clones only, minus some. The sample has 200,000 to 300,000 clones, 84% seen once; the top ten hold 2% to 2.5%. Sequencing was performed on peripheral blood. All receptors come from a man aged 40-55 years who had recovered from COVID-19. The CDR3 runs from the conserved cysteine through the conserved F or W. The order of the fields is V gene, D gene, clone size, J gene, CDR3 protein, CDR3 DNA. D genes are given only for firm matches. Some rows mark clone size as missing; the rest say once, few, many or name a class of expanded clone.

v_gene: TRBV5-1
d_gene: NA
abundance: NA
j_gene: TRBJ1-4
CDR3aa: CASSSGRGRANEKLFF
CDR3nt: TGCGCCAGCAGCTCCGGTCGAGGGAGGGCTAATGAAAAACTGTTTTTT

v_gene: TRBV10-3
d_gene: TRBD2
abundance: NA
j_gene: TRBJ2-5
CDR3aa: CAISQLAGGHETQYF
CDR3nt: TGTGCCATCAGTCAATTAGCGGGGGGGCATGAGACCCAGTACTTC

v_gene: TRBV7-2
d_gene: NA
abundance: NA
j_gene: TRBJ2-7
CDR3aa: CASSLDYRTYEQYF
CDR3nt: TGTGCCAGCAGCTTGGACTACCGCACCTACGAGCAGTACTTC

v_gene: TRBV20-1
d_gene: NA
abundance: NA
j_gene: TRBJ2-3
CDR3aa: CSARGQDTQYF
CDR3nt: TGCAGTGCTAGAGGACAAGATACGCAGTATTTT

v_gene: TRBV19
d_gene: NA
abundance: few
j_gene: TRBJ1-2
CDR3aa: CASSPSHGDSYGYTF
CDR3nt: TGTGCCAGTAGTCCTTCCCACGGGGACTCCTATGGCTACACCTTC

v_gene: TRBV7-8
d_gene: TRBD1
abundance: NA
j_gene: TRBJ1-2
CDR3aa: CASSLAGTGDYGYTF
CDR3nt: TGTGCCAGCAGCTTAGCTGGGACAGGGGACTATGGCTACACCTTC

v_gene: TRBV5-4
d_gene: TRBD1
abundance: NA
j_gene: TRBJ1-4
CDR3aa: CASSFSDREEKLFF
CDR3nt: TGTGCCAGCAGCTTTTCGGACAGGGAGGAAAAACTGTTTTTT

v_gene: TRBV3-1/TRBV3-2
d_gene: NA
abundance: NA
j_gene: TRBJ2-2
CDR3aa: CASSQVVLGNTGELFF
CDR3nt: TGTGCCAGCAGCCAAGTAGTGCTAGGGAACACCGGGGAGCTGTTTTTT

v_gene: TRBV19
d_gene: NA
abundance: NA
j_gene: TRBJ1-3
CDR3aa: CASIRDWLDTIYF
CDR3nt: TGTGCCAGTATAAGGGACTGGTTAGACACCATATATTTT

v_gene: TRBV19
d_gene: TRBD2
abundance: NA
j_gene: TRBJ2-1
CDR3aa: CASSMLAGAVNEQFF
CDR3nt: TGTGCCAGTAGTATGTTGGCGGGAGCGGTCAATGAGCAGTTCTTC

v_gene: TRBV10-1
d_gene: TRBD1
abundance: NA
j_gene: TRBJ1-1
CDR3aa: CASSPGGSRAFF
CDR3nt: TGCGCCAGCAGTCCAGGGGGCTCCAGAGCTTTCTTT

v_gene: TRBV4-3
d_gene: NA
abundance: NA
j_gene: TRBJ2-5
CDR3aa: CASSHRGPGFEVQETQYF
CDR3nt: TGCGCCAGCAGCCACAGAGGACCGGGGTTCGAGGTCCAAGAGACCCAGTACTTC

v_gene: TRBV5-1
d_gene: TRBD1
abundance: NA
j_gene: TRBJ2-2
CDR3aa: CASSLLAQGAGELFF
CDR3nt: TGCGCCAGCAGCTTGCTGGCACAGGGGGCCGGGGAGCTGTTTTTT

v_gene: TRBV5-1
d_gene: NA
abundance: NA
j_gene: TRBJ1-4
CDR3aa: CASSLEWGANEKLFF
CDR3nt: TGCGCCAGCAGCTTGGAATGGGGCGCGAATGAAAAACTGTTTTTT

v_gene: TRBV27
d_gene: TRBD1
abundance: NA
j_gene: TRBJ2-6
CDR3aa: CASSERPGGAGANVLTF
CDR3nt: TGTGCCAGCAGTGAACGCCCAGGGGGCGCTGGGGCCAACGTCCTGACTTTC

v_gene: TRBV5-1
d_gene: NA
abundance: NA
j_gene: TRBJ2-2
CDR3aa: CASSPGAGTLTGELFF
CDR3nt: TGCGCCAGCAGCCCGGGCGCTGGGACACTTACCGGGGAGCTGTTTTTT

v_gene: TRBV14
d_gene: TRBD1
abundance: NA
j_gene: TRBJ2-3
CDR3aa: CASSRIMTGGPDTQYF
CDR3nt: TGTGCCAGCAGCCGAATAATGACAGGGGGCCCGGATACGCAGTATTTT

v_gene: TRBV7-9
d_gene: NA
abundance: NA
j_gene: TRBJ1-2
CDR3aa: CASSLGTGTVYGYTF
CDR3nt: TGTGCCAGCAGCTTAGGTACGGGAACCGTCTATGGCTACACCTTC

v_gene: TRBV27
d_gene: TRBD2
abundance: NA
j_gene: TRBJ2-5
CDR3aa: CASRLRVGLAGPQETQYF
CDR3nt: TGTGCCAGCAGACTCCGGGTGGGGCTAGCGGGGCCCCAAGAGACCCAGTACTTC

v_gene: TRBV30
d_gene: NA
abundance: NA
j_gene: TRBJ2-2
CDR3aa: CALAGRTGELFF
CDR3nt: TGTGCCCTGGCTGGGCGCACCGGGGAGCTGTTTTTT

v_gene: TRBV10-3
d_gene: TRBD1
abundance: NA
j_gene: TRBJ2-7
CDR3aa: CAISEGTGYYEQYF
CDR3nt: TGTGCCATCAGTGAAGGGACAGGATACTACGAGCAGTACTTC

v_gene: TRBV25-1
d_gene: TRBD2
abundance: NA
j_gene: TRBJ2-1
CDR3aa: CASSVLAGETEQFF
CDR3nt: TGTGCCAGCAGTGTACTAGCGGGAGAAACGGAGCAGTTCTTC

v_gene: TRBV6-2/TRBV6-3
d_gene: NA
abundance: NA
j_gene: TRBJ2-7
CDR3aa: CASSRRTAGYEQYF
CDR3nt: TGTGCCAGCAGTCGTAGGACAGCTGGGTACGAGCAGTACTTC

v_gene: TRBV15
d_gene: NA
abundance: once
j_gene: TRBJ1-1
CDR3aa: CATSRGVTAYTEAFF
CDR3nt: TGTGCCACCAGCAGAGGTGTGACAGCCTACACTGAAGCTTTCTTT